These 2 T cell receptor beta chains were all obtained from the same sample, sequenced in a study of radiotherapy plus CTLA-4 blockade in lung cancer (dated by TCRdb to 2016 to 2018). Libraries came from the immunoSEQ multiplex PCR assay. The table was pulled from immuneACCESS by TCRdb, which kept in-frame rearrangements only. Such tables lose some clones; where checked, under half of the loss comes from unresolved V genes, and the rest has no known cause. The sample includes approximately 98,000 clones, with 75% to 85% observed a single time. Under 4% of the sample is in the top ten clones. The input for sequencing was peripheral blood, taken from a patient treated with radiotherapy plus ipilimumab. Receptors originate from a human donor with non-small cell lung cancer who had a partial response to radiotherapy plus ipilimumab.

The chain carries TRBV5-4 and TRBJ2-7; a weak D match, TRBD2 (6 bases). The V end was cut by 9 bases, the J end by 0 bases, with 19 bases between. This CDR3 has 15 residues. Germline V gene sequence: CDR1 SGHNT, CDR2 YYREEE (reference sequence). The CDR3 DNA follows: TGTGCCACCGGAACGGGCGGCGGGAACTCCTACGAGCAGTACTTC. Amino acid sequence: CATGTGGGNSYEQYF.

V and J are TRBV4-2 and TRBJ1-1, with D tentatively TRBD1 (5 bases). V lost 4 bases and J 1 base, leaving 10 bases between the germline ends. The germline V gene has CDR1 LGHNA and CDR2 YNFKEQ. The CDR3 runs to 14 residues. The CDR3 reads CASSRGQPNTEAFF. In DNA form, the CDR3 reads TGTGCCAGCAGCCGTGGACAACCGAACACTGAAGCTTTCTTT.